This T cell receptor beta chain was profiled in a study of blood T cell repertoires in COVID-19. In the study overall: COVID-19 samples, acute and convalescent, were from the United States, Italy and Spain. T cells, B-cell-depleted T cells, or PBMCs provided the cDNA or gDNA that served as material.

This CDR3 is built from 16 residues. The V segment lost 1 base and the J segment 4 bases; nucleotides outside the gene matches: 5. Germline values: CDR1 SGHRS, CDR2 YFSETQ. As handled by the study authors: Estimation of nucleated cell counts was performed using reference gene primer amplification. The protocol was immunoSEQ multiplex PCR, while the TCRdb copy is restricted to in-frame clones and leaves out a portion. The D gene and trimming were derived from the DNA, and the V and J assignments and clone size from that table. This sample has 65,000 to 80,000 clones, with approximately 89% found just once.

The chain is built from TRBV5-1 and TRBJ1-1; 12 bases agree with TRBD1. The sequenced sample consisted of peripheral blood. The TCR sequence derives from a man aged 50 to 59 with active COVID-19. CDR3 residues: CASSLLGQGAGTEAFF. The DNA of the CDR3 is TGCGCCAGCAGCTTGTTGGGACAGGGGGCAGGCACTGAAGCTTTCTTT.